These 26 T cell receptor beta chains came from one sample sequenced in a study of OX40 agonist ivuxolimab in advanced cancers. Profiling relied on immunoSEQ multiplex PCR, and the TCRdb table lists in-frame clones only, not all of them. The data contain 30,000 or so clones, approximately 86% of them singletons. This sample comprised CD4+ or CD8+ T cells sorted from blood, obtained in a trial of the OX40 agonist ivuxolimab. The receptors stem from an adult with an advanced solid tumor such as melanoma, head and neck, liver or kidney cancer.

This clone was counted once. The V call is TRBV11-3, the J call TRBJ2-2, with unresolved D. CDR3 length equals 15 residues. The V end was cut by 5 bases, the J end by 6 bases, with 16 bases between. CDR1 and CDR2 from the germline V gene are SGHNT and YENEEA. CDR3 residues: CASSLVLGWAGELFF. In DNA form, the CDR3 reads TGTGCCAGCAGCCTCGTCTTGGGCTGGGCCGGGGAGCTGTTTTTT.

The J gene is TRBJ2-4, the V gene TRBV7-9, with a possible D match to TRBD2 (6 bases). V was clipped by 6 bases and J by 8 bases, with 17 bases between them. From germline, CDR1 is SEHNR and CDR2 FQNEAQ (reference sequence). The CDR3 is 14 residues long. CDR3 sequence: CASRRGSGAYIQYF. CDR3 sequence (DNA): TGTGCCAGCAGACGAGGGTCGGGAGCATACATTCAGTACTTC.

The chain carries TRBV19 and TRBJ1-1; 10 bases line up with TRBD1. The germline CDR1 and CDR2 sequences are LNHDA and SQIVND (reference sequence). Germline trimming cut 3 bases from V and 4 bases from J; bases unmatched to any gene: 5. This CDR3 has 15 residues. CDR3 in DNA: TGTGCCAGTAGTATGGGACAGGGGTTGGGCACTGAAGCTTTCTTT. Translating it yields CASSMGQGLGTEAFF. The complete variable domain, with remaining parts taken from reference TRBV19 and TRBJ1-1, reads DGGITQSPKYLFRKEGQNVTLSCEQNLNHDAMYWYRQDPGQGLRLIYYSQIVNDFQKGDIAEGYSVSREKKESFPLTVTSAQKNPTAFYLCASSMGQGLGTEAFFGQGTRLTVV.

The chain recombines TRBV6-5 with TRBJ1-1; TRBD1 is a possible D gene (6 bases). V shed 6 bases and J shed 1 base, with 15 bases lying between them. This CDR3 region has 15 residues. From germline, CDR1 is MNHEY and CDR2 SVGAGI. In DNA form, the CDR3 reads TGTGCCAGCAGACCCAAGGGACACAGGAACACTGAAGCTTTCTTT. Translation gives CASRPKGHRNTEAFF.

Judged by abundance, this clone is medium-sized. The DNA for the CDR3 is TGTGCCAGCAGTGGAGCAGGTTACAATCAGCCCCAGCATTTT. Translation gives CASSGAGYNQPQHF. The V call is TRBV6-1, the J call TRBJ1-5, with no clear D. The CDR3 contains 14 residues. Germline values: CDR1 MNHNS, CDR2 SASEGT. V was cut by 4 bases and J by 3 bases, with 10 bases left in between.

The chain combines TRBV7-9 with TRBJ2-1, with TRBD2 as a possible D gene (6 bases). V was shortened by 1 base and J by 5 bases, with 12 bases between the two germline ends. This CDR3 has 15 amino acids. CDR1 is SEHNR, CDR2 FQNEAQ, per germline (reference sequence). This CDR3 is CASSLEEGPHNEQFF. DNA of the CDR3: TGTGCCAGCAGCTTAGAGGAGGGCCCCCACAATGAGCAGTTCTTC. Looking up the rest from reference TRBV7-9 and TRBJ2-1 gives the full variable domain: DTGVSQNPRHKITKRGQNVTFRCDPISEHNRLYWYRQTLGQGPEFLTYFQNEAQLEKSRLLSDRFSAERPKGSFSTLEIQRTEQGDSAMYLCASSLEEGPHNEQFFGPGTRLTVL.

CDR3 amino acids: CASSLERYGWEQFF. The CDR3 nucleotides read TGTGCCAGCAGCTTAGAGAGGTATGGTTGGGAGCAGTTCTTC. The chain combines TRBV7-8 with TRBJ2-1; D remains unclear. The germline V gene has CDR1 SGHVS and CDR2 FQNEAQ. V was shortened by 1 base and J by 10 bases, with 14 bases between the two germline ends. The CDR3 length is 14 residues.

The chain links TRBV27 to TRBJ2-2, with D maybe TRBD1 (7 bases). The CDR3 covers 15 residues. The V gene lost 6 bases and the J gene lost 5 bases, with 16 bases spanning the gap. Germline-derived CDR1 and CDR2 are MNHEY and SMNVEV (reference sequence). In DNA form, the CDR3 reads TGTGCCAGCAGCCTCCAGGGGGGAGGTACCGGGGAGCTGTTTTTT. Protein product: CASSLQGGGTGELFF.

The chain recombines TRBV28 with TRBJ2-7; 14 bases are a match to TRBD2. Germline V lookup: CDR1 MDHEN, CDR2 SYDVKM. The CDR3 consists of 16 residues. V shed 6 bases, J shed 1 base, and the junction held 5 bases outside the gene matches. The CDR3 nucleotides read TGTGCCAGCAGCCCCGGGACTAGCGGGAGATCCTACGAGCAGTACTTC. Amino acids: CASSPGTSGRSYEQYF.

This sequence joins TRBV7-6 and TRBJ2-3, with 7 bases fitting TRBD1. This CDR3 contains 15 residues. The J segment lost 7 bases and the V segment lost 1 base, leaving 8 bases of the junction unmatched. Germline CDR1 is SGHVS and CDR2 is FNYEAQ. The CDR3 loop is CASSLERDRVYTQYF. In DNA form, the CDR3 reads TGTGCCAGCAGCTTAGAACGAGACAGGGTATATACGCAGTATTTT.

The J gene is TRBJ2-3, the V gene TRBV6-6; D unresolved. Germline lookup yields CDR1 MNHNY and CDR2 SVGAGI (reference sequence). Trimming took off 0 bases at V and 1 base at J, with 5 bases between the two ends. This CDR3 comprises 14 residues. CDR3 nucleotides: TGTGCCAGCAGTTACTCGAGAGGCACAGATACGCAGTATTTT. Its protein is CASSYSRGTDTQYF.

This clone was observed once. The genes are TRBV29-1 and TRBJ1-2, with 7 bases fitting TRBD1. The CDR3 has 12 amino acids. After removal of 2 bases from V and 8 bases from J, the junction contained 5 bases not matched to a gene. Germline-derived CDR1 and CDR2 are SQVTM and ANQGSEA. The CDR3 spells CSVERQGEGYTF. The CDR3, as DNA: TGCAGCGTTGAAAGACAGGGAGAGGGCTACACCTTC.

The CDR3 sequence is CASSYSRIQETQYF. CDR3 DNA sequence: TGTGCCAGCAGTTACTCCCGGATACAAGAGACCCAGTACTTC. The V call is TRBV6-6, the J call TRBJ2-5; D gene ambiguous. Trimming stripped 0 bases from V and 2 bases from J, with 7 bases between. Germline V gene data show CDR1 as MNHNY and CDR2 as SVGAGI (reference sequence). There are 14 residues in the CDR3.

V gene TRBV11-2 combines with J gene TRBJ2-1, with a tentative D call TRBD2 (7 bases). Germline CDR1 and CDR2: SGHAT and FQNNGV. V was pared by 2 bases and J by 10 bases, with 18 bases between. This CDR3 spans 15 amino acids. CDR3 nucleotides: TGTGCCAGCAGCTTATATGGGGAGGGGGGATACGAGCAGTTCTTC. As protein: CASSLYGEGGYEQFF.

The CDR3 sequence is CASWTGGPFNQPQHF. The CDR3 DNA sequence: TGTGCCAGTTGGACAGGGGGCCCCTTCAATCAGCCCCAGCATTTT. V usage is TRBV2 and J usage is TRBJ1-5, with 11 bases fitting TRBD1. Unmatched junction bases numbered 7, after V lost 9 bases and J lost 3 bases. Looked up from germline, CDR1 is SNHLY and CDR2 is FYNNEI. The CDR3 is made up of 15 amino acids.

V and J are TRBV9 and TRBJ1-2, with TRBD1 matching over 8 bases. The CDR3 is made up of 15 amino acids. CDR1 is SGDLS and CDR2 is YYNGEE in the germline V gene. Trimming took 3 bases from V and 6 from J; bases not matched to a gene: 10. The CDR3 reads CASSETGASSNGYTF. The DNA for the CDR3 is TGTGCCAGCAGCGAGACAGGGGCCTCATCGAATGGCTACACCTTC.

The V call is TRBV10-2, the J call TRBJ2-7; possible D gene TRBD1, 5 bases. The V and J ends lost 4 bases and 0 bases respectively, with 10 bases between them. CDR1 is WSHSY and CDR2 is SAAADI in the germline V gene. The CDR3 runs 14 residues. The CDR3 is CASSGGRSSYEQYF. CDR3 nucleotide sequence: TGCGCCAGCAGTGGGGGCAGGAGCTCCTACGAGCAGTACTTC.

The chain carries TRBV27 and TRBJ2-7; D call uncertain. V lost 8 bases and J 3 bases, leaving 5 bases between the germline ends. Germline V gives CDR1 MNHEY, CDR2 SMNVEV (reference sequence). CDR3 length: 10 amino acids. The CDR3 DNA reads TGTGCCAGCCTTGGCTACGAGCAGTACTTC. As protein: CASLGYEQYF.

This clone was observed a handful of times. This chain uses TRBV5-6 with TRBJ2-6, with TRBD1 matching over 8 bases. V lost 3 bases and J lost 3; bases outside the gene matches: 8. CDR3 length equals 17 residues. Germline CDR1 is SGHDT and CDR2 is YYEEEE. The CDR3, as DNA: TGTGCCAGCAGCTCAACTCAGGGGGCTGGTGGGGCCAACGTCCTGACTTTC. This gives the protein CASSSTQGAGGANVLTF.

This chain links TRBV9 with TRBJ2-2, with D unclear. Between the trimmed V and J ends, which lost 3 bases and 4 bases, there was a span of 10 bases. This CDR3 has 14 residues. Per germline, CDR1 SGDLS and CDR2 YYNGEE. CDR3 bases: TGTGCCAGCAGCGCCTGGGGAAGCACCGGGGAGCTGTTTTTT. It encodes CASSAWGSTGELFF.

The chain links TRBV27 to TRBJ2-3, with D unclear. Trimming shortened V by 1 base and J by 5 bases, and 10 bases separated the two germline ends. The germline V gene encodes CDR1 MNHEY and CDR2 SMNVEV (reference sequence). The length of the CDR3 is 14 residues. CDR3 loop: CASSLYASGDTQYF. The DNA of the CDR3 is TGTGCCAGCAGTTTATATGCGTCGGGAGATACGCAGTATTTT.

V is TRBV27 and J is TRBJ1-1; TRBD1 agrees at 7 bases. The V segment lost 7 bases and the J segment 4 bases; nucleotides outside the gene matches: 9. The CDR3 extends over 14 amino acids. Looked up from germline, CDR1 is MNHEY and CDR2 is SMNVEV (reference sequence). CDR3 sequence: CASNLGGLGTEAFF. Here the CDR3 DNA reads TGTGCCAGCAACTTAGGGGGCTTGGGCACTGAAGCTTTCTTT.

This chain joins TRBV9 and TRBJ2-7, with a possible D match to TRBD1 (5 bases). Trimming pared 4 bases from V and 2 bases from J, leaving 16 bases between. The CDR3 contains 15 residues. From germline, CDR1 is SGDLS and CDR2 YYNGEE. The CDR3, as DNA: TGTGCCAGCAGCCCAGAGGACCCAGGGACCTACGAGCAGTACTTC. Translated: CASSPEDPGTYEQYF.

The chain has TRBV19 and TRBJ2-7; the D gene could be TRBD1 or TRBD2 (5 bases each). The CDR3 is 15 residues long. V lost 1 base and J 4 bases, leaving 14 bases between the germline ends. CDR1 LNHDA and CDR2 SQIVND come from the germline V gene (reference sequence). The CDR3 protein is CASSIGSRGWYEQYF. The CDR3 nucleotides read TGTGCCAGTAGTATAGGAAGTCGGGGCTGGTACGAGCAGTACTTC.

This clone has only a few counts. The J gene is TRBJ1-1, the V gene TRBV27, with D maybe TRBD1 (6 bases). V was pared by 4 bases and J by 7 bases, with 19 bases between. Per the germline V gene, CDR1 is MNHEY and CDR2 is SMNVEV (reference sequence). The CDR3 covers 15 residues. CDR3 region: CASSSSGGRVNEAFF. CDR3 DNA: TGTGCCAGCAGTTCAAGCGGGGGGCGCGTTAATGAAGCTTTCTTT.

The chain has TRBV2 and TRBJ2-7, with D maybe TRBD1 (6 bases). CDR1 is SNHLY and CDR2 is FYNNEI in the germline V gene. Trimming took 11 bases from V and 0 from J, leaving 14 bases between them. The CDR3 is 13 residues long. DNA for the CDR3: TGTGCCGTCCTAGGGGGATACTCCTACGAGCAGTACTTC. Translated, it gives CAVLGGYSYEQYF.